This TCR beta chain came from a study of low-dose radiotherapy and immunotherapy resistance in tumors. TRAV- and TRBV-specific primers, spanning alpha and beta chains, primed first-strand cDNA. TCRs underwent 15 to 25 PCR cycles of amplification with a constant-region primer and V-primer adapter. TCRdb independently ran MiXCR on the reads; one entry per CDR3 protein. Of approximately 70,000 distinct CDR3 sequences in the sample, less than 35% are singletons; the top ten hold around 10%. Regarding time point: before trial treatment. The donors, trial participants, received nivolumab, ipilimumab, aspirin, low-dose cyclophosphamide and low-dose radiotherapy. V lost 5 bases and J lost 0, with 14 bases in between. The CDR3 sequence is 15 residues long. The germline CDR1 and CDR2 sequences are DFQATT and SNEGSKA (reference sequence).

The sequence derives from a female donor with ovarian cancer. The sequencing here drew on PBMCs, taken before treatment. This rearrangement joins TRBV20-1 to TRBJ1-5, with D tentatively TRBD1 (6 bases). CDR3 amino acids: CSAAYREGSNQPQHF. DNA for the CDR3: TGCAGTGCTGCGTACAGGGAGGGTAGCAATCAGCCCCAGCATTTT.